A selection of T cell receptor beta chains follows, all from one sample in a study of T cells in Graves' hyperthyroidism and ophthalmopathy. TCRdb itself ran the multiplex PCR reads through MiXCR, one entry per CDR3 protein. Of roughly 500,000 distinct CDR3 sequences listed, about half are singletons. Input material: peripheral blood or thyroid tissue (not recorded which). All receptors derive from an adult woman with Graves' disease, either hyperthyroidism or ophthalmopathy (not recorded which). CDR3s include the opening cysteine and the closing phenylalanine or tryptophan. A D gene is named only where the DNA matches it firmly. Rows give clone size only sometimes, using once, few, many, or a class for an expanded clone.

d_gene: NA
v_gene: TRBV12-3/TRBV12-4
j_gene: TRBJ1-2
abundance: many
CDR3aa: CASSRSGTGNYGYTF
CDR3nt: TGTGCCAGCAGTCGCTCCGGGACGGGGAACTATGGCTACACCTTC

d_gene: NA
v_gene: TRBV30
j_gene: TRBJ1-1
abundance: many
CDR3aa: CAWHGKMNTEAFF
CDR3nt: TGTGCCTGGCATGGAAAGATGAACACTGAAGCTTTCTTT

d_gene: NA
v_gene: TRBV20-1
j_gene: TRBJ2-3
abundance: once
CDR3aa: CSARDLSTDTQYF
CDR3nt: TGCAGTGCTAGAGATCTTTCCACCGATACGCAGTATTTT

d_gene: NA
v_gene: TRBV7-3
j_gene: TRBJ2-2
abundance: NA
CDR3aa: CASARNGGNTGELFF
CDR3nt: TGTGCCAGCGCCCGTAACGGGGGCAACACCGGGGAGCTGTTTTTT

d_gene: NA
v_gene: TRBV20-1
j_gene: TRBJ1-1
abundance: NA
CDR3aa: CSARIGDQPNTEAFF
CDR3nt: TGCAGTGCCCGCATCGGGGACCAACCTAACACTGAAGCTTTCTTT

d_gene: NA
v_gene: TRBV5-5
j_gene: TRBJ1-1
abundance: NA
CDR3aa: CASSLAGHNMNTEAFF
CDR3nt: TGTGCCAGCAGCTTAGCTGGCCATAACATGAACACTGAAGCTTTCTTT

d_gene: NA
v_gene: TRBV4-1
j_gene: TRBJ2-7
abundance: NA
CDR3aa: CASSPETTPSSYEQYF
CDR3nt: TGCGCCAGCAGCCCAGAGACCACCCCAAGCTCCTACGAGCAGTACTTC

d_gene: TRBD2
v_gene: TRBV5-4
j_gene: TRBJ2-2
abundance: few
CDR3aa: CASSLGASGRAGAGELFF
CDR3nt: TGTGCCAGCAGCTTGGGGGCTAGCGGGAGGGCCGGGGCCGGGGAGCTGTTTTTT

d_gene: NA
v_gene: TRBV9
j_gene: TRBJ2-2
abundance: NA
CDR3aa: CASSFPGRVGELFF
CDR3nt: TGTGCCAGCAGTTTCCCCGGACGAGTCGGGGAGCTGTTTTTT

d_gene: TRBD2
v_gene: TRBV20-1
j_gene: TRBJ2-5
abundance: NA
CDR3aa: CSARVGTSAEETQYF
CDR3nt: TGCAGTGCTAGAGTTGGGACTAGCGCAGAAGAGACCCAGTACTTC

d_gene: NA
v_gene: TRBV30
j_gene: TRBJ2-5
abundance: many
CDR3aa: CAWSETKETQYF
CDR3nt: TGTGCCTGGAGTGAGACCAAAGAGACCCAGTACTTC

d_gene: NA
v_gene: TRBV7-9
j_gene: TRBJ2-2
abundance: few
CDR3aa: CASSFSRLTGELFF
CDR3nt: TGTGCCAGCAGTTTCAGTCGGTTGACCGGGGAGCTGTTTTTT

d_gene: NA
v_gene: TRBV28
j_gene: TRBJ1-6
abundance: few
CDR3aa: CASSLGVNSPLHF
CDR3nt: TGTGCCAGCAGTTTGGGGGTCAATTCACCCCTCCACTTT

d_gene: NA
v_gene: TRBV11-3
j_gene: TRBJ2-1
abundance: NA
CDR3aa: CASSEYGDNEQFF
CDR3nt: TGTGCCAGCAGTGAATATGGAGACAATGAGCAGTTCTTC

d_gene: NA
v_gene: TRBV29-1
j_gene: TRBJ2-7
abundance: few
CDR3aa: CSVASRSGAYEQYF
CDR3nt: TGCAGCGTTGCATCACGTTCAGGTGCCTACGAGCAGTACTTC

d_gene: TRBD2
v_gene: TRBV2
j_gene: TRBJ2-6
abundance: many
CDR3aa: CASTGLAAGDGGANVLTF
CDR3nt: TGTGCCTCGACGGGACTAGCGGCGGGAGATGGTGGGGCCAACGTCCTGACTTTC

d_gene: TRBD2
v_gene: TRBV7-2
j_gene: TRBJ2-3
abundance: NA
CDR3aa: CASSQAGGITDTQYF
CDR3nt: TGTGCCAGCAGCCAAGCGGGAGGGATCACAGATACGCAGTATTTT

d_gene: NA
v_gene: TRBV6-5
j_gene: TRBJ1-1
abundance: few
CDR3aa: CASSYGWRTEAFF
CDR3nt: TGTGCCAGCAGTTACGGTTGGAGAACTGAAGCTTTCTTT

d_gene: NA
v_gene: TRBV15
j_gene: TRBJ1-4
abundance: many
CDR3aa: CATSRGIVATNEKLFF
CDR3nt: TGTGCCACCAGCAGAGGAATAGTCGCAACTAATGAAAAACTGTTTTTT

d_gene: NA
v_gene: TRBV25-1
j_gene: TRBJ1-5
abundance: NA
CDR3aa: CASSVVQTKAQPQHF
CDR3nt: TGTGCCAGCAGTGTGGTACAGACTAAGGCGCAGCCCCAGCATTTT

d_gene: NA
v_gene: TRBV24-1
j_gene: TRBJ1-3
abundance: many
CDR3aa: CATSDIPGNTIYF
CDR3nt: TGTGCCACCAGTGACATACCTGGAAACACCATATATTTT

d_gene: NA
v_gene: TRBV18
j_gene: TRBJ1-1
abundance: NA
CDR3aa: CASSPVKVSNTEAFF
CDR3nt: TGTGCCAGCTCACCAGTAAAAGTTTCGAACACTGAAGCTTTCTTT

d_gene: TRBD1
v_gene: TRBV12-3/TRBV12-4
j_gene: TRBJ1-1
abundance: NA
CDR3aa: CASSSRDRRMNTEAFF
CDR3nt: TGTGCCAGCAGCTCCCGGGACAGGAGAATGAACACTGAAGCTTTCTTT

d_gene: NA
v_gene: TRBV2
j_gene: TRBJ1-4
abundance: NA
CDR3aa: CASGGGYRVDEKLFF
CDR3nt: TGTGCCAGCGGAGGAGGATACAGGGTCGACGAAAAACTGTTTTTT

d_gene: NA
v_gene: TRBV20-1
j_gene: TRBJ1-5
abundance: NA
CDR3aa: CSARSGTGQPQHF
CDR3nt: TGCAGTGCTAGGTCAGGGACGGGTCAGCCCCAGCATTTT

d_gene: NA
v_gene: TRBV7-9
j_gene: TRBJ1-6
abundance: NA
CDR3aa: CASSWFRADSPLRF
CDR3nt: TGTGCCAGCAGTTGGTTCAGGGCTGATTCACCCCTCCGCTTT

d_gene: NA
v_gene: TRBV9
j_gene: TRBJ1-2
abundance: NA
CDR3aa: CASTTGISGYTF
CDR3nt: TGTGCCAGCACCACAGGGATCAGTGGCTACACCTTC

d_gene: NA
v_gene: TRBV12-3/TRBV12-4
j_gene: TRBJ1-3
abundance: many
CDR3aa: CASSLGPGTFGNTIYF
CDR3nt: TGTGCCAGCAGTTTAGGTCCGGGCACATTTGGAAACACCATATATTTT

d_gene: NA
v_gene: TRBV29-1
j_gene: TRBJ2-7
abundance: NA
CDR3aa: CSVGPGPPNEQYF
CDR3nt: TGCAGCGTAGGTCCCGGTCCTCCTAACGAGCAGTACTTC

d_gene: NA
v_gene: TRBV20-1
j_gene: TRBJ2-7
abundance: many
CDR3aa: CSATGTGRGGEQYF
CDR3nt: TGCAGTGCTACGGGCACAGGGCGAGGTGGCGAGCAGTACTTC

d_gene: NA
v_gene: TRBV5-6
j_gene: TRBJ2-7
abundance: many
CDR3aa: CASKTWEVPHEQYF
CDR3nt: TGTGCCAGCAAAACCTGGGAAGTTCCCCACGAGCAGTACTTC

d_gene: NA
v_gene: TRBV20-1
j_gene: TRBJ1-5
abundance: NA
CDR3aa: CSAALGGNETQHF
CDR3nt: TGCAGTGCAGCCCTTGGGGGGAACGAGACCCAGCATTTT

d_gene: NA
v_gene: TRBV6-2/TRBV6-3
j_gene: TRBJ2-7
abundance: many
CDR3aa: CASSYPQAPEQYF
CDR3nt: TGTGCCAGCAGTTACCCACAGGCTCCCGAGCAGTACTTC

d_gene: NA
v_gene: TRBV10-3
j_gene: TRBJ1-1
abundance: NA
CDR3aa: CAISDSRGAFF
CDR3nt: TGTGCCATCAGTGATTCTCGTGGGGCTTTCTTT

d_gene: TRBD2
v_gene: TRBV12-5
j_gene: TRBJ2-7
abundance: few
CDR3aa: CASGLRLAGVRSYEQYF
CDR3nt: TGTGCTAGTGGTTTGAGACTAGCGGGAGTACGCTCCTACGAGCAGTACTTC

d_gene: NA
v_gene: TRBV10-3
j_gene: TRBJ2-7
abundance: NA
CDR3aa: CAISGKVGGLAYEQYF
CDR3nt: TGTGCCATCAGTGGTAAAGTGGGAGGTCTAGCCTACGAGCAGTACTTC

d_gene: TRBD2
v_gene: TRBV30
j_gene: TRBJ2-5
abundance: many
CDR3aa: CAWTSGSGRETQYF
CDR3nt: TGTGCCTGGACTAGCGGGAGTGGGAGAGAGACCCAGTACTTC

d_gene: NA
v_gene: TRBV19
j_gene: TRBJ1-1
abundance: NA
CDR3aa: CASSILSWGSNTEAFF
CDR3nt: TGTGCCAGTAGTATCCTAAGCTGGGGGTCGAACACTGAAGCTTTCTTT

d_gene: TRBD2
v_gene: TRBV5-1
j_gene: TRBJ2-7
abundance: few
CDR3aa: CASSPPGGGVEQYF
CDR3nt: TGCGCCAGCAGCCCCCCCGGGGGGGGGGTCGAGCAGTACTTC

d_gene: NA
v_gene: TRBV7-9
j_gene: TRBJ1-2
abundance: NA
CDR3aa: CASSLSGNTF
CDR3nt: TGTGCCAGCAGCTTATCAGGCAACACCTTC

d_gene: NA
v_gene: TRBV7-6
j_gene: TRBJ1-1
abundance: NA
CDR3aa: CASSLMYGPNTEAFF
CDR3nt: TGTGCCAGCAGCTTAATGTACGGACCGAACACTGAAGCTTTCTTT

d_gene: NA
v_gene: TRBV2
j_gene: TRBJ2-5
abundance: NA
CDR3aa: CASSEEFHQPQYF
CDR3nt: TGTGCCAGCAGTGAGGAGTTTCATCAGCCCCAGTACTTC

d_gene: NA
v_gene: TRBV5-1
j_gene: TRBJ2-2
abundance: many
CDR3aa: CASSLARGRTSPGELFF
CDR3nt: TGCGCCAGCAGCTTGGCACGGGGAAGAACTAGCCCCGGGGAGCTGTTTTTT

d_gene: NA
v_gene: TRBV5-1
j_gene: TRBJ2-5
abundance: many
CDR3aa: CASSLGIAERGETQYF
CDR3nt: TGCGCCAGCAGCTTGGGTATAGCGGAGAGGGGAGAGACCCAGTACTTC

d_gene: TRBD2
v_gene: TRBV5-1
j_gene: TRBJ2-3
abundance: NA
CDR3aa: CASSGQRGTQYF
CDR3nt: TGCGCCAGCAGCGGCCAGCGGGGGACGCAGTATTTT

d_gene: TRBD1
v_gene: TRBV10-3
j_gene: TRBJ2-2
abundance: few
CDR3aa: CAIGDRRNTGELFF
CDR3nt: TGTGCCATCGGGGACAGGAGAAACACCGGGGAGCTGTTTTTT

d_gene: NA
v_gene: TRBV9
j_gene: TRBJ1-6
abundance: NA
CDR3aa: CASSVGSSGASPLHF
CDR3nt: TGTGCCAGCAGCGTAGGTTCTAGCGGGGCATCACCCCTCCACTTT

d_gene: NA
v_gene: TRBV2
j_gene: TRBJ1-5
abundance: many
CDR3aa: CASSEAVRYNNQPQHF
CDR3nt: TGTGCCAGCAGTGAAGCAGTCCGCTACAACAATCAGCCCCAGCATTTT

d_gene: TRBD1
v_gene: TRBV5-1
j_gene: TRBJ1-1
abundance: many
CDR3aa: CASSWTGTTEAFF
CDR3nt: TGCGCCAGCAGCTGGACAGGTACCACTGAAGCTTTCTTT

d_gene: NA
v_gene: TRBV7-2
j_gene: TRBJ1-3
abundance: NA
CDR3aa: CASSQDLLAGDTIYF
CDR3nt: TGTGCCAGCAGCCAAGATCTGCTAGCGGGAGACACCATATATTTT

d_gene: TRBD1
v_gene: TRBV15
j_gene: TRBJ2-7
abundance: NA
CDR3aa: CATSKGQGIEQYF
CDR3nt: TGTGCCACCAGCAAGGGACAGGGCATTGAGCAGTACTTC

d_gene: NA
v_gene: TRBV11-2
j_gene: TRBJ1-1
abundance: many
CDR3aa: CASSAPEGLDTEAFF
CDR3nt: TGTGCCAGCAGCGCCCCTGAGGGATTGGACACTGAAGCTTTCTTT